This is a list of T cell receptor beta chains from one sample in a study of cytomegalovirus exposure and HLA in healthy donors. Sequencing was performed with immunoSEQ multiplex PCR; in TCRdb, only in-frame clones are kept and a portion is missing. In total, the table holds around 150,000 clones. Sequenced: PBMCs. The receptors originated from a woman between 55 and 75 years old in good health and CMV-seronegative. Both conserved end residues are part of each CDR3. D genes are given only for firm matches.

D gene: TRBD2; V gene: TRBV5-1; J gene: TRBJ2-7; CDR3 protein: CASSPGTSGFEQYF; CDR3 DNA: TGCGCCAGCAGCCCGGGGACTAGCGGGTTTGAGCAGTACTTC
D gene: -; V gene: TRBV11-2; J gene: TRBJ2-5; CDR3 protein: CASGDWNNQETQYF; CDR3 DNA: TGTGCCAGCGGCGACTGGAACAACCAAGAGACCCAGTACTTC
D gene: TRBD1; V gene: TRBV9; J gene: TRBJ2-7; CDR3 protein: CASSVGGTGYEQYF; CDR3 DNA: TGTGCCAGCAGCGTAGGCGGGACAGGATACGAGCAGTACTTC
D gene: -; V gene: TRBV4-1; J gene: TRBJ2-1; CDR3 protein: CASSQFENNEQFF; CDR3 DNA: TGCGCCAGCAGCCAATTCGAGAACAATGAGCAGTTCTTC
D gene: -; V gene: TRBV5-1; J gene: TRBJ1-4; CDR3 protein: CASSLQDNEKLFF; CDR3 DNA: TGCGCCAGCAGCTTACAGGATAATGAAAAACTGTTTTTT
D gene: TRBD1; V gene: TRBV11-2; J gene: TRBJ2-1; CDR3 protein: CASSSTYRGNNEQFF; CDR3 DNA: TGTGCCAGCAGCTCCACTTACAGGGGGAACAATGAGCAGTTCTTC
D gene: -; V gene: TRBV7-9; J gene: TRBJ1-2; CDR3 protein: CASSLEWEEYGYTF; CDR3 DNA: TGTGCCAGCAGCTTAGAGTGGGAGGAGTATGGCTACACCTTC
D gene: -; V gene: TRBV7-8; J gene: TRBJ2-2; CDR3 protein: CASSRAGTHLSGELFF; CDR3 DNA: TGTGCCAGCAGTCGAGCCGGGACTCACCTGTCCGGGGAGCTGTTTTTT
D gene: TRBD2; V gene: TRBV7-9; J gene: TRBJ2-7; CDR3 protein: CASSLSGAYEQYF; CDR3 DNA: TGTGCCAGCAGCCTTAGCGGGGCCTACGAGCAGTACTTC
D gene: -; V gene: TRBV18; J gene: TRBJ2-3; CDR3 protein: CASSRSLTDTQYF; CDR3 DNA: TGTGCCAGCTCCCGTTCTCTCACAGATACGCAGTATTTT
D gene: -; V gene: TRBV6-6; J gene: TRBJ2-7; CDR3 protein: CASSFGHPKAYEQYF; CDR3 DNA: TGTGCCAGCAGTTTCGGACATCCCAAGGCATACGAGCAGTACTTC
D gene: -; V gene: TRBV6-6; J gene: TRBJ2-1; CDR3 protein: CASSKQGGGGNEQFF; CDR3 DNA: TGTGCCAGCAGTAAACAGGGCGGTGGGGGTAATGAGCAGTTCTTC
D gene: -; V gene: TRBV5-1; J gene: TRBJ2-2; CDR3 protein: CASSLESEENGELFF; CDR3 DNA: TGCGCCAGCAGCTTGGAAAGCGAAGAAAACGGGGAGCTGTTTTTT
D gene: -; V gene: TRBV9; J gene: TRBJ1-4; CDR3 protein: CASSVAPGREGEANEKLFF; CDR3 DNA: TGTGCCAGCAGCGTAGCCCCCGGAAGGGAGGGAGAGGCTAATGAAAAACTGTTTTTT
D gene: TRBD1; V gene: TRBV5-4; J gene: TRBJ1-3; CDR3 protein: CASSRQGDISGNTIYF; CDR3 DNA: TGTGCCAGCAGCCGACAGGGGGACATCTCTGGAAACACCATATATTTT
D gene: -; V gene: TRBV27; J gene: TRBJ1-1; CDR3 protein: CAVGPPRLIRENTEAFF; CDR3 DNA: TGTGCCGTTGGGCCCCCTCGCCTAATTAGAGAGAACACTGAAGCTTTCTTT
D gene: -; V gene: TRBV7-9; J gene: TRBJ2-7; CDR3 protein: CASSLVAAYEQYF; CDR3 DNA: TGTGCCAGCAGCTTAGTGGCAGCCTACGAGCAGTACTTC
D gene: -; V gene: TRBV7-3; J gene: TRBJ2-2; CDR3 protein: CASSFQRNTGELFF; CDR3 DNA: TGTGCCAGCAGCTTCCAGCGGAACACCGGGGAGCTGTTTTTT
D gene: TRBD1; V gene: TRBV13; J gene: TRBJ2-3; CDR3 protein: CASSLATGVIWDTQYF; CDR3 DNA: TGTGCCAGCAGCTTGGCGACAGGGGTCATTTGGGATACGCAGTATTTT
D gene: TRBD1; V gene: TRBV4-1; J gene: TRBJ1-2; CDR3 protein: CASSRGTGEFRYGYTF; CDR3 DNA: TGCGCCAGCAGCCGAGGGACAGGGGAGTTTCGCTATGGCTACACCTTC
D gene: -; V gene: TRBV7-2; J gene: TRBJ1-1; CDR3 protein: CASSFQGHLNTEAFF; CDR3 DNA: TGTGCCAGCAGCTTCCAGGGACACCTGAACACTGAAGCTTTCTTT
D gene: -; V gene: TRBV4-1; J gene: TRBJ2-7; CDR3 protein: CASSQGRQGGMTYEQYF; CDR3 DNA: TGCGCCAGCAGCCAAGGACGGCAGGGAGGTATGACCTACGAGCAGTACTTC
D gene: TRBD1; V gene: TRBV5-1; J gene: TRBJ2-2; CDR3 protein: CASSYTGGVRAGELFF; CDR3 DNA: TGCGCCAGCAGCTATACAGGGGGCGTAAGGGCCGGGGAGCTGTTTTTT
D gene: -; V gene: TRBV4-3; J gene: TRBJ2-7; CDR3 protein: CASSQDFRAYEQYF; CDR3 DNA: TGCGCCAGCAGCCAAGACTTCCGAGCCTACGAGCAGTACTTC
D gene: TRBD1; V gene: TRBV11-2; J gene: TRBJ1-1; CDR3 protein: CASSLSAQGETYLAEAFF; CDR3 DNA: TGTGCCAGCAGCTTATCAGCGCAGGGGGAGACTTATCTGGCTGAAGCTTTCTTT
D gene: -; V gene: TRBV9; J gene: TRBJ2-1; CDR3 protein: CASSARGGSMVF; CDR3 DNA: TGTGCCAGCAGCGCCAGGGGCGGGAGTATGGTCTTC
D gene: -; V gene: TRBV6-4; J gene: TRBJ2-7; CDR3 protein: CASSEGGGDEQYF; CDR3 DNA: TGTGCCAGCAGTGAAGGAGGGGGGGACGAGCAGTACTTC
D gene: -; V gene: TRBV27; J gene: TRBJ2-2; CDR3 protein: CASSLRRAGELFF; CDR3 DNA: TGTGCCAGCAGTTTACGGCGGGCCGGGGAGCTGTTTTTT
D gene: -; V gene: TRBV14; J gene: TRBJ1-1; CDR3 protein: CASSQGGAAFF; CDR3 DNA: TGTGCCAGCAGCCAGGGAGGGGCGGCTTTCTTT
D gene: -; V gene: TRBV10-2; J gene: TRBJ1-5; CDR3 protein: CASSFRQPGEPQHF; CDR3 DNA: TGCGCCAGCAGTTTCCGACAGCCCGGAGAGCCCCAGCATTTT
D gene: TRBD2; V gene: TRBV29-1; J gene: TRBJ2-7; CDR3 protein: CSVRGVSSYEQYF; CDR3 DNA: TGCAGCGTGCGGGGGGTCAGCTCCTACGAGCAGTACTTC
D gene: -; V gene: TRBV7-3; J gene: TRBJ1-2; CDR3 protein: CASSLNPRAGYTF; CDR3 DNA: TGTGCCAGCAGCTTAAACCCCAGGGCTGGCTACACCTTC
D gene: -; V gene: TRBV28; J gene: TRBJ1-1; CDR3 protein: CASSFLESLVNTEAFF; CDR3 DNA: TGTGCCAGCAGTTTTCTGGAGTCCCTGGTGAACACTGAAGCTTTCTTT
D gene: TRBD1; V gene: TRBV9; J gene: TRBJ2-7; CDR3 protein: CASSVGPPGQGFDEQYF; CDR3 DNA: TGTGCCAGCAGCGTAGGCCCCCCGGGACAGGGATTCGACGAGCAGTACTTC
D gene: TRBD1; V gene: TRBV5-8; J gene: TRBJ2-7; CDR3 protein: CASSLRGQEYEQYF; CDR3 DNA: TGTGCCAGCAGCTTGAGGGGACAGGAATACGAGCAGTACTTC
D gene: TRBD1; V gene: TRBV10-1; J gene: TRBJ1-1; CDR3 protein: CASSVGTGGPNTEAFF; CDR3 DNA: TGCGCCAGCAGTGTCGGGACAGGGGGCCCGAACACTGAAGCTTTCTTT
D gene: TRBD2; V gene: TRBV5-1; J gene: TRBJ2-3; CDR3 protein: CASSPGLAGSTDTQYF; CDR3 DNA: TGCGCCAGCAGCCCAGGACTAGCGGGATCCACAGATACGCAGTATTTT
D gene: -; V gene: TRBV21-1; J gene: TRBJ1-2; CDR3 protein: CASSPTGGYGYTF; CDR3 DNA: TGTGCCAGCAGCCCAACAGGGGGTTATGGCTACACCTTC
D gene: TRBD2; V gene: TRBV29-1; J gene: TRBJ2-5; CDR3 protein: CSVEGQRLAGGPETQYF; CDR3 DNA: TGCAGCGTTGAGGGACAGCGACTAGCGGGAGGGCCGGAGACCCAGTACTTC
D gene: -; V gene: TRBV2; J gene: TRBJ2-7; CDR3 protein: CASMETRGIYEQYF; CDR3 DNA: TGTGCCAGCATGGAAACAAGGGGAATCTACGAGCAGTACTTC
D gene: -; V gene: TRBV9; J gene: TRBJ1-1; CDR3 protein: CASSQGQMNTEAFF; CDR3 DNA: TGTGCCAGCAGCCAAGGACAGATGAACACTGAAGCTTTCTTT
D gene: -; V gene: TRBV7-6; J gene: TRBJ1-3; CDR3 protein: CASSQQLSGNTIYF; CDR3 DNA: TGTGCCAGCAGCCAACAGCTATCTGGAAACACCATATATTTT